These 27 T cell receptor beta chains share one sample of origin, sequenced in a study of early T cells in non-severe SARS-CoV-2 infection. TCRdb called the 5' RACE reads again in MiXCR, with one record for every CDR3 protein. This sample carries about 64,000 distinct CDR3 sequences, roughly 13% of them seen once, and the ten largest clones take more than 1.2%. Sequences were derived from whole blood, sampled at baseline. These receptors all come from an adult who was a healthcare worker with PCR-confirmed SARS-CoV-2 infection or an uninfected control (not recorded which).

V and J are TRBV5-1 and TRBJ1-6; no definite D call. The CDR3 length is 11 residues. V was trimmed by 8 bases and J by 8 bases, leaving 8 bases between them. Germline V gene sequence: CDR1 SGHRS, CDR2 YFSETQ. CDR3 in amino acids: CASCLHSPLHF. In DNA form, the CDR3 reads TGCGCCAGTTGTCTCCATTCACCCCTCCACTTT.

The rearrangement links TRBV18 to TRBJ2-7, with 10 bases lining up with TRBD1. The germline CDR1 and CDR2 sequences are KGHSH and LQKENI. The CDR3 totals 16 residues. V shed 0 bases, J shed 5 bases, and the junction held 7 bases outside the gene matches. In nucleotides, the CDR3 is TGTGCCAGCTCACCACCAGAGACAGGGGGCGACCACGAGCAGTACTTC. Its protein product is CASSPPETGGDHEQYF.

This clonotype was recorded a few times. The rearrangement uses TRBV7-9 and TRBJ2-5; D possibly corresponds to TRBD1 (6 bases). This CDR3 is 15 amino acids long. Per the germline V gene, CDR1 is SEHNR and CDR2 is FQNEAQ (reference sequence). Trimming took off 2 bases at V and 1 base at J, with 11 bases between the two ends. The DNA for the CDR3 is TGTGCCAGCAGCTTACTGGGACATCCCCAAGAGACCCAGTACTTC. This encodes CASSLLGHPQETQYF.

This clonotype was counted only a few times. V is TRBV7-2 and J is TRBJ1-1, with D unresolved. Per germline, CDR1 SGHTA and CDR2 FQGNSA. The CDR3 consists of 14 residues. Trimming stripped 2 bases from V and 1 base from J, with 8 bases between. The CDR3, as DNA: TGTGCCAGCAGCTTACCCGACTGGAACACTGAAGCTTTCTTT. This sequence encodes CASSLPDWNTEAFF.

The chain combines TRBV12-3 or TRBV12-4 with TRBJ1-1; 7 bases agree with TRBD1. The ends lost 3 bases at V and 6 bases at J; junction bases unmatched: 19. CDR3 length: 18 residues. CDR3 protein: CASSLATDREDSLSEAFF. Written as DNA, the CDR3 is TGTGCCAGCAGTTTGGCCACCGACAGGGAAGACTCATTGTCTGAAGCTTTCTTT.

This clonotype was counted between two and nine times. The CDR3 here is CASSQDRQGGETQYF. As DNA, the CDR3 is TGTGCCAGCAGCCAAGATCGGCAGGGGGGGGAGACCCAGTACTTC. The chain has TRBV4-2 and TRBJ2-5; perhaps D is TRBD1 or TRBD2 (7 bases each). Germline lookup yields CDR1 LGHNA and CDR2 YNFKEQ. This CDR3 contains 15 residues. V lost 0 bases and J lost 5, with 13 bases in between.

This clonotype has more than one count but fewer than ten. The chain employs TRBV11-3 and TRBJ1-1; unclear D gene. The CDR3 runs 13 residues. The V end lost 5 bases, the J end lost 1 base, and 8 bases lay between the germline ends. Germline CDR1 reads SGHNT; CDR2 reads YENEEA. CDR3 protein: CASSLTPNTEAFF. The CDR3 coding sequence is TGTGCCAGCAGCCTAACGCCGAACACTGAAGCTTTCTTT.

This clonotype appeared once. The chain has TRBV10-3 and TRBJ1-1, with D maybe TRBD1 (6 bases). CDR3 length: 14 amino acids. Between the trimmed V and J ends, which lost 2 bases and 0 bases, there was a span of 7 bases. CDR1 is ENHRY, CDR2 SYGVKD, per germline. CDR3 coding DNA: TGTGCCATCAGTGAGGGGGACATGAACACTGAAGCTTTCTTT. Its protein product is CAISEGDMNTEAFF.

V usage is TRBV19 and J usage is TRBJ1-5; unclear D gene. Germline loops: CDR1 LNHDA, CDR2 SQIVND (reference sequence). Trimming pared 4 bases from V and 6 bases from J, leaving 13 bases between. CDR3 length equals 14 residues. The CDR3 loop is CASSTARGSQPQHF. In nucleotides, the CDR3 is TGTGCCAGTAGTACCGCCAGAGGAAGTCAGCCCCAGCATTTT. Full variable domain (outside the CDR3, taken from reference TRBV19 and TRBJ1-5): DGGITQSPKYLFRKEGQNVTLSCEQNLNHDAMYWYRQDPGQGLRLIYYSQIVNDFQKGDIAEGYSVSREKKESFPLTVTSAQKNPTAFYLCASSTARGSQPQHFGDGTRLSIL.

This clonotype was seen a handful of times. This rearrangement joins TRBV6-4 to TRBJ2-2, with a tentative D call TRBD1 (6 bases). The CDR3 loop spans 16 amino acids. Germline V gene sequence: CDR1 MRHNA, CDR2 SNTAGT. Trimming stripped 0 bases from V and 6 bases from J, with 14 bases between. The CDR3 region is CASSDSEGGMAGELFF. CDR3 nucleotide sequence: TGTGCCAGCAGTGACTCCGAAGGGGGAATGGCCGGGGAGCTGTTTTTT.

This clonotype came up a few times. For the CDR3, the DNA is TGTGCCAGCGGTCAGGGGCTTGGAAACATTCAGTACTTC. Protein product: CASGQGLGNIQYF. This chain connects TRBV6-2 or TRBV6-3 to TRBJ2-4; D may be TRBD1 (6 bases). Germline V gene lookup returns CDR1 MNHEY and CDR2 SVGEGT. The ends were cut back, 8 bases at V and 6 bases at J, with 14 bases in the middle. CDR3 size: 13 residues.

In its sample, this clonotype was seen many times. The CDR3 is CASSPGYMNTEAFF. Written as DNA, the CDR3 is TGTGCCAGCAGCCCAGGGTACATGAACACTGAAGCTTTCTTT. This chain uses TRBV25-1 with TRBJ1-1; D is possibly TRBD1 (5 bases). Per the germline V gene, CDR1 is MGHDK and CDR2 is SYGVNS. V lost 6 bases and J lost 0, with 11 bases in between. The CDR3 spans 14 residues.

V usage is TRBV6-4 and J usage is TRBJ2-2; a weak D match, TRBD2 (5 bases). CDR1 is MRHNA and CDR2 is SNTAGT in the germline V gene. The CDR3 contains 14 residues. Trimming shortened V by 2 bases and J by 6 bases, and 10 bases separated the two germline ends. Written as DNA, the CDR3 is TGTGCCAGCAGTGACGGTGGGAGCTCCGGGGAGCTGTTTTTT. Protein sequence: CASSDGGSSGELFF.

Written as DNA, the CDR3 is TGTGCCAGCAGTCCCAAAGGGTACTATGGCTACACCTTC. Its protein product is CASSPKGYYGYTF. The V gene is TRBV12-3 or TRBV12-4, the J gene TRBJ1-2, with unresolved D. The CDR3 extends over 13 amino acids. The V gene lost 5 bases and the J gene lost 3 bases, with 10 bases spanning the gap.

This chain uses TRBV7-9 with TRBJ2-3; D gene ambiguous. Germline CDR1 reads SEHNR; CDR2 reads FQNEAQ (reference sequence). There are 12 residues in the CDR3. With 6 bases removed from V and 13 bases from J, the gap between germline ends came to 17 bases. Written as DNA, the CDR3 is TGTGCCAGCAGTCTCGACCCTCCAGTGGAGTATTTT. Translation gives CASSLDPPVEYF.

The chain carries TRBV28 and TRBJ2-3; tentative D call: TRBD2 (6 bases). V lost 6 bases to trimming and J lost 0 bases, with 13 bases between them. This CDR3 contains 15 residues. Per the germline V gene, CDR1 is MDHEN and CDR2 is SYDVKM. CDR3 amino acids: CASSPRSGSTDTQYF. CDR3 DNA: TGTGCCAGCAGCCCAAGGAGCGGGAGCACAGATACGCAGTATTTT.

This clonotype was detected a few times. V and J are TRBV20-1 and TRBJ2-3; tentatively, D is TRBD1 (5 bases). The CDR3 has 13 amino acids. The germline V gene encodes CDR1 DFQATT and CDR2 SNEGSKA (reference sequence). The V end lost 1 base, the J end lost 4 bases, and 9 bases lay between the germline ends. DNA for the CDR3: TGCAGTGCTAGAGGTCAGGGCCCAGATACGCAGTATTTT. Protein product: CSARGQGPDTQYF.

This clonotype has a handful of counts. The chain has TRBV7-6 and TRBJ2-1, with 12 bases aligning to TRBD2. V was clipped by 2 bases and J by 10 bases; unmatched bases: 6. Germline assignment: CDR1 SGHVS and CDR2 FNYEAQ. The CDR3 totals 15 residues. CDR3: CASSLNLAGGSEQFF. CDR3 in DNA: TGTGCCAGCAGCTTAAATCTAGCGGGAGGGAGCGAGCAGTTCTTC.

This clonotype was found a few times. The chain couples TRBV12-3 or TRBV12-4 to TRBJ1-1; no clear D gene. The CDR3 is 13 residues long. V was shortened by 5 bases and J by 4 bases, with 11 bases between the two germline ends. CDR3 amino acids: CASSQQRTTEAFF. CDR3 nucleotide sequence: TGTGCCAGCAGTCAGCAACGGACCACTGAAGCTTTCTTT.

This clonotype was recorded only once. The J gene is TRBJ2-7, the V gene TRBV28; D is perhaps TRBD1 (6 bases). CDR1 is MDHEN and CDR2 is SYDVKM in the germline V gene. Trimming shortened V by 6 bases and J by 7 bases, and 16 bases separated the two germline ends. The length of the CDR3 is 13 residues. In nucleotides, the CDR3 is TGTGCCAGCAGCCGGACAGCCCTCTGGGAGCAGTACTTC. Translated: CASSRTALWEQYF.

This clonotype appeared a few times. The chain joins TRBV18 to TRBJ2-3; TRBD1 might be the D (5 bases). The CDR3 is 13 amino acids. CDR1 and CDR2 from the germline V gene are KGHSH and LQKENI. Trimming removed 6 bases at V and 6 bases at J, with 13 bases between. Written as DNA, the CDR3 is TGTGCCAGCTCCCCCTCAGGGTACGATACGCAGTATTTT. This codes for CASSPSGYDTQYF.

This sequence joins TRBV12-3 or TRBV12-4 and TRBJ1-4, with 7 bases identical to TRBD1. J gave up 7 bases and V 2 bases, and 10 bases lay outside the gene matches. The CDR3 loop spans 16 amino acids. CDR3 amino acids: CASSLRKGGEIEKLFF. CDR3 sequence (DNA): TGTGCCAGCAGTTTAAGGAAAGGGGGCGAGATTGAAAAACTGTTTTTT.

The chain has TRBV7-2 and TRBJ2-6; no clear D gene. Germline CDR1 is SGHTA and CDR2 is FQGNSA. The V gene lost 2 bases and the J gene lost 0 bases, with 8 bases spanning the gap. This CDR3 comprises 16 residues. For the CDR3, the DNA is TGTGCCAGCAGCTTACGGCAACTCTCTGGGGCCAACGTCCTGACTTTC. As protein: CASSLRQLSGANVLTF.

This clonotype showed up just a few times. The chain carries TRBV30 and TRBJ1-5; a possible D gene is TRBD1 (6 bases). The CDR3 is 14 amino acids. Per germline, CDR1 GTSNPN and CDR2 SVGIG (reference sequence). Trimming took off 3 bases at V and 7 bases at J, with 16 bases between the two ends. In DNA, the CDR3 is TGTGCCTGGAGCGCGGGACATGGGGAGCAGCCCCAGCATTTT. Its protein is CAWSAGHGEQPQHF.

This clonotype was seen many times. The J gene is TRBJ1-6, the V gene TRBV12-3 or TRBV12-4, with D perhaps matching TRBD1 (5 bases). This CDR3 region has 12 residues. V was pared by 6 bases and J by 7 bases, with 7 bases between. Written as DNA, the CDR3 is TGTGCCAGCAGGGAGGGGAATTCACCCCTCCACTTT. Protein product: CASREGNSPLHF.

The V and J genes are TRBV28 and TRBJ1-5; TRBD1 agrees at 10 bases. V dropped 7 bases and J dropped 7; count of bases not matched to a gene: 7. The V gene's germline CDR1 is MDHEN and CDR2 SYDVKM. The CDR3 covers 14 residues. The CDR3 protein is CASTGQGEIQPQHF. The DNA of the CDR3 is TGTGCCAGCACTGGACAGGGGGAGATCCAGCCCCAGCATTTT.

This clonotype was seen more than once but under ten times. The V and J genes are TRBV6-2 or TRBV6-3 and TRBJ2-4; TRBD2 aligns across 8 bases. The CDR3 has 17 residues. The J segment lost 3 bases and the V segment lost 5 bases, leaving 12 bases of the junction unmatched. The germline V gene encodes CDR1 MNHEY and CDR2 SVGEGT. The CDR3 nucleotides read TGTGCCAGCAGTCACGACCTGACCGGGGGGGACAAAAACATTCAGTACTTC. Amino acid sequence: CASSHDLTGGDKNIQYF.